Below, 5 T cell receptor beta chains from the same sample are listed, as sequenced in a study of blood T cell repertoires in COVID-19. Generated by immunoSEQ multiplex PCR, the TCRdb table keeps only in-frame clones and is missing some. The sample holds 250,000 to 350,000 clones, more than 70% seen once. The source material was peripheral blood. These receptors originate from a woman in her 50s with acute or convalescent COVID-19.

The chain combines TRBV5-1 with TRBJ2-7; the match to TRBD2 covers 10 bases. Per germline, CDR1 SGHRS and CDR2 YFSETQ. The CDR3 spans 16 residues. Unmatched junction bases numbered 16, after V lost 5 bases and J lost 8 bases. CDR3 region: CASRGDRGLADFQQYF. The CDR3, as DNA: TGCGCCAGCAGGGGAGATCGTGGACTAGCGGACTTTCAGCAGTACTTC.

This chain connects TRBV11-2 to TRBJ1-2, with D tentatively TRBD1 (6 bases). Trimming shortened V by 3 bases and J by 0 bases, and 8 bases separated the two germline ends. This CDR3 region has 14 residues. Germline V CDR1 and CDR2: SGHAT, FQNNGV. The CDR3 here is CASSFQGPNYGYTF. The CDR3 nucleotides are TGTGCCAGCAGCTTCCAGGGGCCTAACTATGGCTACACCTTC. Filled out from reference TRBV11-2 and TRBJ1-2, the complete variable domain reads EAGVAQSPRYKIIEKRQSVAFWCNPISGHATLYWYQQILGQGPKLLIQFQNNGVVDDSQLPKDRFSAERLKGVDSTLKIQPAKLEDSAVYLCASSFQGPNYGYTFGSGTRLTVV.

The rearrangement links TRBV10-3 to TRBJ2-5; D is perhaps TRBD2 (6 bases). CDR1 ENHRY and CDR2 SYGVKD come from the germline V gene. The CDR3 totals 15 residues. Trimming shortened V by 3 bases and J by 5 bases, and 16 bases separated the two germline ends. For the CDR3, the DNA is TGTGCCATCAGTGATCTAGCGTCAAACGGCGAGACCCAGTACTTC. It is translated as CAISDLASNGETQYF.

The rearrangement joins TRBV19 to TRBJ2-1, with 9 bases that match TRBD1. V was clipped by 2 bases and J by 7 bases; unmatched bases: 6. This CDR3 contains 15 residues. The germline CDR1 and CDR2 sequences are LNHDA and SQIVND (reference sequence). CDR3 nucleotides: TGTGCCAGTAGTATATTGGGACAGGGTGCAAATGAGCAGTTCTTC. The encoded protein is CASSILGQGANEQFF.

V is TRBV5-4 and J is TRBJ1-4, with D maybe TRBD1 (6 bases). The CDR3 is 14 residues long. V was cut by 3 bases and J by 8 bases, with 14 bases left in between. The V gene's germline CDR1 is SGHNT and CDR2 YYREEE (reference sequence). The CDR3 loop is CASSSGTQEEKLFF. In DNA, the CDR3 is TGTGCCAGCAGCTCCGGGACACAAGAGGAAAAACTGTTTTTT.